This TCR beta chain was captured by sequencing in a study of shared clonotypes between healthy human individuals. Findings and limits, study-wide: The sole specimen, blood, was sampled, and tissue repertoires likely differ. Despite large depth, rarefaction showed incomplete sorted-subset sequencing. Depth of sequencing was expected to influence donor clonotype sharing.

V gave up 10 bases and J gave up 4 bases, with 13 bases separating them. The length of the CDR3 is 12 residues. CDR1 is MNHEY and CDR2 is SVGAGI in the germline V gene. It was at deep level that the assay was run. Profiled with immunoSEQ multiplex PCR; TCRdb holds only in-frame clones, not every one. The sample shows about 2.3 million clones, just under 95% of them seen only once. The sample holds a few counts of this clone. The target antigen is unknown. The chain has TRBV6-5 and TRBJ1-2; D is unclear. Sample: naive CD4+ T cells from PBMCs. Subset specified: CD45RA+ positively selected. The receptor was isolated from a man aged 18 to 29 in good health. Some clones in this sample may be carry-over from other donors' samples. DNA for the CDR3: TGTGCCACCCAAATCTTAGGCTATGGCTACACCTTC. It translates to CATQILGYGYTF.